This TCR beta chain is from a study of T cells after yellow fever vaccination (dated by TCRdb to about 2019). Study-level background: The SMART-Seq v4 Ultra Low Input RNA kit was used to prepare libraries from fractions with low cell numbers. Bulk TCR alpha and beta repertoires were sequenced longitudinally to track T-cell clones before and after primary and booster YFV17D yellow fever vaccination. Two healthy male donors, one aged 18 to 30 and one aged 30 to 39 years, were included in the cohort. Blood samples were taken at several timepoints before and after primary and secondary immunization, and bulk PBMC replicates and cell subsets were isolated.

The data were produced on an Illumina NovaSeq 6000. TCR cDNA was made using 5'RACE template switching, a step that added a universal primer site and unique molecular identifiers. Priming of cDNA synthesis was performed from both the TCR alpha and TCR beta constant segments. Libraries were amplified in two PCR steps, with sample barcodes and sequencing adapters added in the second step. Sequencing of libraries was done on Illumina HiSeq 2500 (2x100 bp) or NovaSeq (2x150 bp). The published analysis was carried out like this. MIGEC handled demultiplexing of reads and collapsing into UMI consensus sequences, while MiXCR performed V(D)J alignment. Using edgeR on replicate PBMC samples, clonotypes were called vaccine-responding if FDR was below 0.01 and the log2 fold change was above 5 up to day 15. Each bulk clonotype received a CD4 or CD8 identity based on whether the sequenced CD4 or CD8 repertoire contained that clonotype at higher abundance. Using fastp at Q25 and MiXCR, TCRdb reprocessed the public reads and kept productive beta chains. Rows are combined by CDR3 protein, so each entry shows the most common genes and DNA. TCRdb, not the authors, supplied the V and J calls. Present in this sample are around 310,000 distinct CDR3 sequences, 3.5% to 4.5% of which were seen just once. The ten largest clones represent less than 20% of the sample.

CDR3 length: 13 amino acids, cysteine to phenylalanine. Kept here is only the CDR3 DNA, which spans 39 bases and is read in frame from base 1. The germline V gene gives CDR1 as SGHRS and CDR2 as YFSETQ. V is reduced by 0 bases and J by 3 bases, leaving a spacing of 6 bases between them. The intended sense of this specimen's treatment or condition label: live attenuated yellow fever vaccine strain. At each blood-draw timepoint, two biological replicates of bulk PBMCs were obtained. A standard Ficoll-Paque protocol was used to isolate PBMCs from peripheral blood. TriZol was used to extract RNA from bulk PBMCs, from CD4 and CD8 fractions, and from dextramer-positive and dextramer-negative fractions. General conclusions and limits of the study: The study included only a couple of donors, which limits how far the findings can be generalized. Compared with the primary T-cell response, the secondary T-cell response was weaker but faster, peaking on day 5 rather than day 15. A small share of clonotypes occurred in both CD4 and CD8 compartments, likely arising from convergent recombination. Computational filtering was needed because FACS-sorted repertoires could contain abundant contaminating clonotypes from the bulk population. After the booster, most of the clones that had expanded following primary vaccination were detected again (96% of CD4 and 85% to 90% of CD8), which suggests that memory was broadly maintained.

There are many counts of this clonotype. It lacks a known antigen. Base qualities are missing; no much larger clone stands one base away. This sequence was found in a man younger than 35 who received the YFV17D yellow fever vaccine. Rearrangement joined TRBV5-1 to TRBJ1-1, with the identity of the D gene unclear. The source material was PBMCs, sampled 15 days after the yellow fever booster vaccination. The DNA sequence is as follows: TGCGCCAGCAGCTTGGGGGTGGACACTGAAGCTTTCTTT. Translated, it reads CASSLGVDTEAFF.